The sequence of this TCR beta chain was determined in a study of T cell responses to AZD1222 COVID-19 vaccine. In regard to this clone: Its cognate antigen is unknown.

TCRdb keeps only in-frame clones here, not all; method: immunoSEQ multiplex PCR. Of about 120,000 clones in the sample, around nine tenths were seen once. With 4 bases removed from V and 4 bases from J, the gap between germline ends came to 20 bases. Germline loops: CDR1 MDHEN, CDR2 SYDVKM. The CDR3 covers 16 residues. Overall study findings and caveats: Spike-specific TCR breadth and depth rose after two AZD1222 doses. The CD4 TCRs associated with vaccination extended across spike and predominated at 160-218 and 743-854.

The chain carries TRBV28 and TRBJ2-7; D uncertain. Sequences were derived from peripheral blood, sampled on day 0 of AZD1222 vaccination. The receptor's source is an adult in good health. The CDR3 here is CASSSLDGALLYEQYF. The CDR3 DNA follows: TGTGCCAGCAGTTCCCTCGACGGAGCCCTTCTTTACGAGCAGTACTTC.